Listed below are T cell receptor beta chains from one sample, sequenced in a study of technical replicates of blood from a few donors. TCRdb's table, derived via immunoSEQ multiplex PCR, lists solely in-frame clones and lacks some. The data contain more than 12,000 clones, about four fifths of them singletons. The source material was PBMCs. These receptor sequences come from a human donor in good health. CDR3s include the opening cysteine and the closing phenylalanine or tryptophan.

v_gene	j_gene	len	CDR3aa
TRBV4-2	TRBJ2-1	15	CASSLTTSEYNEQFF
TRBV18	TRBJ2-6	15	CASSPGGSGANVLTF
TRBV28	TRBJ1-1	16	CASSSAKGARLTEAFF
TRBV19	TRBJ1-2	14	CATRLGGSPAGYTF
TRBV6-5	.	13	CASSAGNNYEQYF
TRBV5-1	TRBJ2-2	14	CASSFEANTGELFF
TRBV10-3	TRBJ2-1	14	CAISESSGGDEQFF
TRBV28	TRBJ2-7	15	CASSLLLAGGYEQYF
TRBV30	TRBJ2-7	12	CAWTSVSAEQYF
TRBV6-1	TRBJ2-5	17	CASSEVSYRGRGETQYF
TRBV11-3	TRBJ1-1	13	CASSPEGSTEAFF
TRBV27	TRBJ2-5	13	CASSPLQGAAQYF
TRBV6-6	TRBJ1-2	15	CASSSPTAANYGYTF
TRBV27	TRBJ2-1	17	CASSSQTGTGHGNEQFF
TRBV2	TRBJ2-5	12	CASNPQGGTQYF
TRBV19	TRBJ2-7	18	CASRKTDQGLAGGNEQYF
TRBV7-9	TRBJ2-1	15	CASSPKGLAGDEQFF
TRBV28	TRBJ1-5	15	CASSPPAGWDQPQHF
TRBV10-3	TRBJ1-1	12	CATRGVETEAFF
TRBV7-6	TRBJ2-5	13	CASSLDRGETQYF
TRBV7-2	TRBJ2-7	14	CASSLGTGSYEQYF
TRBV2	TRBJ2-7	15	CASRRSLAGGYEQYF
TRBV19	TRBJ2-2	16	CASKTFGGSGTGELFF
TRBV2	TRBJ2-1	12	CASRASGRAEIF
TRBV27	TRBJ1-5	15	CASSTGRGGNQPQHF
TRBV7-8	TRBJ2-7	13	CASSSQGPYEQYF
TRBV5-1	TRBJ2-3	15	CASSLVMGSTDTQYF
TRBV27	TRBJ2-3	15	CASSSQGAGTDTQYF
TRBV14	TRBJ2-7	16	CASSQARAGGPYEQYF
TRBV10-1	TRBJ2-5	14	CASSDGGRPETQYF
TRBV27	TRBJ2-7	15	CASSISGQDYYEQYF
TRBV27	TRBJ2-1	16	CASSLRLAGLGNEQFF
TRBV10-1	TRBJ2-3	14	CASSVGGNTDTQYF
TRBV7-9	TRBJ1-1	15	CASSPRPMEYTEAFF
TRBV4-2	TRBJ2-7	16	CASSPPVGGESPEQYF
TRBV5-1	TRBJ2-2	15	CASSLGGHNTGELFF
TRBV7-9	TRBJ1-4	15	CASSLAGGTNEKLFF
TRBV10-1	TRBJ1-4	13	CASSQGSGEKLFF
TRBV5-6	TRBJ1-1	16	CASSLRRRVINTEAFF
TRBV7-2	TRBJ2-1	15	CASSLPGLAGGPQFF
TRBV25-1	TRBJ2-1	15	CASTAPGLSYNEQFF
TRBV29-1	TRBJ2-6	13	CSVAQGGANVLTF
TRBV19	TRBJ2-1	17	CASSNPQAGPKKNEQFF
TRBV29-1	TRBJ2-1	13	CSVDEVDYNEQFF
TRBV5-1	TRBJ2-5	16	CASSFQGDRSGETQYF
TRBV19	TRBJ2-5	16	CASSIDPAGGVQTQYF
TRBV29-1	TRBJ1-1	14	CSGTAGGADTEAFF
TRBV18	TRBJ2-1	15	CASSPRSGEYNEQFF
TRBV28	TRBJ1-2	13	CASSSGTHYGYTF
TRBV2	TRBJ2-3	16	CASSESPSASIDTQYF
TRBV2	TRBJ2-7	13	CASSEHTPDEQYF
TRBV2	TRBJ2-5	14	CASRAGTGWETQYF
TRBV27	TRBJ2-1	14	CASSLAGDWNEQFF
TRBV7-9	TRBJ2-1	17	CASSLTLAGDPHNEQFF